What follows is one TCR beta chain and its context. Use of 60 Vbeta and 13 Jbeta primers characterized the PCR. In the authors' methods: A follow-up analysis tallied 65 million to 80 million unique TCR beta chains, roughly 11 million shared. Sequenced by immunoSEQ multiplex PCR; TCRdb stores in-frame clones only, minus some. Clone size and V and J calls were adopted from that table, with D and trimming inferred from the DNA. The sample holds about 90,000 clones, over 65% seen once. These data belong to a study of cytomegalovirus exposure and HLA in healthy donors. The germline gives CDR1 MNHEY, CDR2 SVGAGI. This CDR3 is 11 amino acids long. V gave up 5 bases and J gave up 6 bases; unmatched junction bases: 0.

The V call is TRBV6-5, the J call TRBJ1-2; 7 positions agree with TRBD1. Material for sequencing was PBMCs. The origin of this receptor is a man aged 25-40 years in good health and CMV-seropositive. The CDR3 loop reads CASSTGDGYTF. The CDR3 region has the DNA TGTGCCAGCAGTACAGGGGATGGCTACACCTTC.